This T cell receptor beta chain appears in the sequencing data of a study of T cells in Graves' hyperthyroidism and ophthalmopathy. The hyperthyroidism was newly diagnosed and had lasted under 2 months; the patients were aged 18 to 65. As for this clonotype: Its antigen is unknown. The junction departs from the called germline gene at one end, perhaps through a read error.

Study-wide results and caveats: Ophthalmopathy was model-predicted a median 6.5 months pre-onset.

Amplification of TCR beta CDR3 regions was performed using RNA transcripts as template. The HTBI primer set served for first-round RT-PCR of the TCR CDR3. TCRdb redid the calling of the multiplex PCR reads with MiXCR, one entry per CDR3 protein. The sample records about 540,000 distinct CDR3 sequences, 40% to 55% being singletons. This receptor was identified in a young woman with Graves' hyperthyroidism. Sequencing was done on a sample of peripheral blood or thyroid tissue (not recorded which).

CDR3 sequence: CASSYTGQSYEQYF. CDR3 bases: TGTGCCAGCAGTTACACGGGACAGTCCTACGAGCAGTACTTC. V is TRBV10-3 and J is TRBJ2-7; 7 nucleotides agree with TRBD1. Germline CDR1 and CDR2: ENHRY and SYGVKD. The CDR3 runs to 14 residues.